The next 7 T cell receptor beta chains were all read from a single sample in a study of blood T cell repertoires in COVID-19. The assay was immunoSEQ multiplex PCR, and TCRdb's table has in-frame clones only and misses some. The sample includes 100,000 or so clones, about nine tenths of them seen just once. The sequenced sample consisted of peripheral blood. These receptors were collected from a man aged 55 to 70 with acute or convalescent COVID-19.

The CDR3 sequence: CASSPTRGGNTEAFF. In DNA, the CDR3 is TGTGCCAGCAGCCCGACCCGTGGAGGGAACACTGAAGCTTTCTTT. The V call is TRBV3-1 (or the pseudogene TRBV3-2), the J call TRBJ1-1; no firm D call. This CDR3 has 15 residues. The V end lost 4 bases, the J end lost 1 base, and 13 bases lay between the germline ends. Germline assignment: CDR1 LGHDT and CDR2 YNNKEL (reference sequence).

CDR3 in DNA: TGTGCCAGTAGTCCCCGGACTAGCGGATACAATGAGCAGTTCTTC. Its translation: CASSPRTSGYNEQFF. The genes are TRBV19 and TRBJ2-1; the match to TRBD2 covers 10 bases. The germline V gene has CDR1 LNHDA and CDR2 SQIVND (reference sequence). Trimming cost V 5 bases and J 4 bases; bases outside gene matches: 5. The CDR3 runs 15 residues.

The chain has TRBV18 and TRBJ1-4; 7 positions match TRBD1. The V and J ends lost 6 bases and 5 bases, in that order; junction bases with no gene match: 6. The CDR3 sequence is 14 residues long. CDR1 and CDR2 (germline): KGHSH, LQKENI. CDR3 region: CASSRGQENEKLFF. The CDR3 DNA sequence: TGTGCCAGCTCTCGAGGACAGGAGAATGAAAAACTGTTTTTT.

This chain joins TRBV2 and TRBJ1-5; 10 bases map to TRBD1. This CDR3 has 16 residues. Looked up from germline, CDR1 is SNHLY and CDR2 is FYNNEI. V was pared by 6 bases and J by 0 bases, with 5 bases of the junction left unmatched. The CDR3 region is CASRPGTGASNQPQHF. The CDR3, as DNA: TGTGCCAGCAGACCCGGGACAGGGGCTAGCAATCAGCCCCAGCATTTT. Full variable domain (outside the CDR3, taken from reference TRBV2 and TRBJ1-5): EPEVTQTPSHQVTQMGQEVILRCVPISNHLYFYWYRQILGQKVEFLVSFYNNEISEKSEIFDDQFSVERPDGSNFTLKIRSTKLEDSAMYFCASRPGTGASNQPQHFGDGTRLSIL.

The rearrangement uses TRBV2 and TRBJ1-1; 7 nucleotides align to TRBD1. CDR3 size: 14 residues. V trimming: 7 bases; J trimming: 3 bases; junction bases outside the gene matches: 8. From germline, CDR1 is SNHLY and CDR2 FYNNEI. The CDR3 nucleotides read TGTGCCAGCACCCCGAACAGGGGACACACTGAAGCTTTCTTT. This sequence encodes CASTPNRGHTEAFF. Using reference TRBV2 and TRBJ1-1 for the parts outside the CDR3, the full variable domain is EPEVTQTPSHQVTQMGQEVILRCVPISNHLYFYWYRQILGQKVEFLVSFYNNEISEKSEIFDDQFSVERPDGSNFTLKIRSTKLEDSAMYFCASTPNRGHTEAFFGQGTRLTVV.

This rearrangement joins TRBV27 to TRBJ2-7; no definite D call. This CDR3 contains 15 residues. Germline-derived CDR1 and CDR2 are MNHEY and SMNVEV (reference sequence). Trimming shortened V by 5 bases and J by 2 bases, and 16 bases separated the two germline ends. The CDR3 nucleotides are TGTGCCAGCAGTGAAGGTATACGAGGCCCCTACGAGCAGTACTTC. Translation: CASSEGIRGPYEQYF.

This chain links TRBV24-1 with TRBJ2-1; the D gene is possibly TRBD2 (7 bases). This CDR3 has 16 residues. V was pared by 2 bases and J by 1 base, with 11 bases between. CDR1 is KGHDR and CDR2 is SFDVKD in the germline V gene. CDR3 DNA sequence: TGTGCCACCAGTGATTCGGGGAGGGGGTCCTACAATGAGCAGTTCTTC. It yields the protein CATSDSGRGSYNEQFF.